This note documents a single TCR beta chain sequence. What it binds is unknown. CDR1 and CDR2 from the germline V gene are SGHAT and FQNNGV. Trimming at V came to 1 base and at J to 3 bases, leaving 15 bases not matched to a gene. The CDR3 is made up of 18 amino acids. The data belong to a study of memory CD4+ T cells and cytomegalovirus serostatus. Background on the study: Of the healthy Belgian adults, 9 or 10 were CMV seropositive and about two dozen seronegative. Study-wide findings and caveats: Each of around 69 CMV-associated TCRbeta sequences occurred in one to five individuals.

Profiling relied on immunoSEQ multiplex PCR, and the TCRdb table lists in-frame clones only, not all of them. The sample lists tens of thousands of clones; around 81% were seen once. The sort gate was single viable CD3+CD4+CD8-CD45RO+ cells for memory CD4+ T cells. CD4+ T cells were isolated by positive magnetic selection. This chain links TRBV11-2 with TRBJ2-7; 7 nucleotides line up with TRBD1. The sample comprised memory CD4+ T cells from blood. This receptor was identified in an adult in good health and CMV-seronegative. CDR3 loop: CASSLARGETGPFYEQYF. The CDR3 nucleotides read TGTGCCAGCAGCTTAGCCCGAGGCGAGACAGGGCCTTTCTACGAGCAGTACTTC.